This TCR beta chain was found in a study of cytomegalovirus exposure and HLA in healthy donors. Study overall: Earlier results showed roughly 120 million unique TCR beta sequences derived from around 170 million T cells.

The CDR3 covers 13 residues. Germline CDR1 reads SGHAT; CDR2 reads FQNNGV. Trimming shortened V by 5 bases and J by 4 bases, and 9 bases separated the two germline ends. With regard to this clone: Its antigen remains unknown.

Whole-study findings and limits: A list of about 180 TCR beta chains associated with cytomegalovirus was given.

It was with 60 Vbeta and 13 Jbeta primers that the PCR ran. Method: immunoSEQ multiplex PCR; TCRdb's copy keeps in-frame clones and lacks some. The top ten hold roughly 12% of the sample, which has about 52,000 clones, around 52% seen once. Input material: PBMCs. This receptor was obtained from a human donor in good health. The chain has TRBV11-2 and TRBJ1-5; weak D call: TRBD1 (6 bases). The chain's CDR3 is CASSLDRNQPQHF. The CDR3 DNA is TGTGCCAGCAGCCTGGACAGAAATCAGCCCCAGCATTTT.